These 9 T cell receptor beta chains originate from one sample sequenced in a study of identical twins (dated by TCRdb to the mid-2010s). Libraries came from 5' RACE. The reads were generated on an Illumina HiSeq 2000. Starting from the raw public reads, TCRdb applied fastp trimming at Q25, assembled clones with MiXCR and retained in-frame beta chains. Each CDR3 protein appears once, grouped with its most common genes and DNA. The sample data list 450,000 or so distinct CDR3 sequences, and approximately 15% of these were observed just once. The ten largest account for more than 0.5% of the sample. The same specimen was also included in a second study, on yellow fever vaccine responses in identical twins.

The source material was CD4+ T cells sorted from blood. These receptors were obtained from a young woman in good health.

Many counts were recorded for this clonotype. The chain employs TRBV15 and TRBJ2-5, with D tentatively TRBD2 (6 bases). The CDR3 is made up of 16 amino acids. Per the germline V gene, CDR1 is LNHNV and CDR2 is YYDKDF (reference sequence). V shed 0 bases and J shed 3 bases, with 14 bases lying between them. CDR3 sequence reads: CATSRDTGGGEETQYF. CDR3 sequence (DNA): TGTGCCACCAGCAGAGATACGGGCGGAGGGGAAGAGACCCAGTACTTC.

This chain links TRBV20-1 with TRBJ2-1; 12 nucleotides line up with TRBD2. With V trimmed by 0 bases and J by 6 bases, 3 bases remained unmatched. CDR3 size: 15 residues. CDR1 and CDR2 (germline): DFQATT, SNEGSKA (reference sequence). The CDR3 is CSARDPSGRANEQFF. The CDR3, as DNA: TGCAGTGCTAGAGATCCTAGCGGGAGGGCCAATGAGCAGTTCTTC.

This clonotype is a singleton in its sample. The gene calls are TRBV20-1 and TRBJ2-4; no firm D call. In germline, CDR1 is DFQATT, CDR2 SNEGSKA (reference sequence). The CDR3 extends over 15 amino acids. V was trimmed by 5 bases and J by 2 bases, leaving 16 bases between them. The chain's CDR3 is CSALGPVITKNIQYF. In DNA form, the CDR3 reads TGCAGTGCTCTAGGTCCCGTCATAACCAAAAACATTCAGTACTTC.

In this sample, this clonotype turned up many times. The V gene is TRBV12-3 or TRBV12-4, the J gene TRBJ2-3; no clear D gene. Trimming took 0 bases from V and 4 from J, leaving 8 bases between them. This CDR3 is 14 amino acids long. The CDR3 coding sequence is TGTGCCAGCAGTTTAGCGGGAATCTCAGATACGCAGTATTTT. Translating gives CASSLAGISDTQYF.

This chain uses TRBV5-6 with TRBJ2-2, with D unresolved. There are 16 residues in the CDR3. Trimming removed 4 bases at V and 0 bases at J, with 13 bases between. Germline CDR1 reads SGHDT; CDR2 reads YYEEEE. The CDR3 sequence is CASSREAVPNTGELFF. CDR3 bases: TGTGCCAGCAGCCGTGAGGCGGTACCGAACACCGGGGAGCTGTTTTTT.

The chain has TRBV4-1 and TRBJ2-7; weak D call: TRBD1 (5 bases). V was pared by 4 bases and J by 5 bases, with 18 bases between. CDR3 length: 15 amino acids. Germline CDR1 is MGHRA and CDR2 is YSYEKL. This CDR3 is CASSRLLQGDNEQYF. As DNA, the CDR3 is TGCGCCAGCAGCCGGCTTTTGCAGGGTGACAACGAGCAGTACTTC.

This clonotype was seen more than once but under ten times. The chain is built from TRBV27 and TRBJ2-7; unclear D gene. Germline assignment: CDR1 MNHEY and CDR2 SMNVEV (reference sequence). V was pared by 1 base and J by 0 bases, with 10 bases between. The length of the CDR3 is 15 residues. Written as DNA, the CDR3 is TGTGCCAGCAGTTTATTAGGGAAGCTCTCCTACGAGCAGTACTTC. It is translated as CASSLLGKLSYEQYF.

This clonotype was picked up many times. This chain connects TRBV5-1 to TRBJ1-1; D might be TRBD1 (5 bases). This CDR3 is 15 amino acids long. Germline CDR1 is SGHRS and CDR2 is YFSETQ. V was shortened by 4 bases and J by 5 bases, with 18 bases between the two germline ends. The CDR3 loop reads CASSTGGQGWTEAFF. The CDR3 bases are TGCGCCAGCAGCACGGGAGGCCAGGGTTGGACTGAAGCTTTCTTT.

This clonotype occurred many times. The CDR3 nucleotides are TGTGCCAGCAGCTTCGGGGGCACAGATACGCAGTATTTT. This encodes CASSFGGTDTQYF. The J gene is TRBJ2-3, the V gene TRBV7-9; TRBD2 might be the D (5 bases). The CDR3 runs 13 residues. Trimming stripped 3 bases from V and 1 base from J, with 5 bases between. Germline V CDR1 and CDR2: SEHNR, FQNEAQ (reference sequence).